The 8 T cell receptor beta chains below all came from one sample that was sequenced in a study of blood T cell repertoires in COVID-19. TCRdb's table, derived via immunoSEQ multiplex PCR, lists solely in-frame clones and lacks some. Of 300,000 to 500,000 clones listed, over 75% are singletons. Sequenced material: PBMCs or T cells enriched from blood (not recorded which). The receptor set was obtained from a woman aged 40 to 50 with acute COVID-19.

The V call is TRBV25-1, the J call TRBJ2-1; a weak D match, TRBD2 (7 bases). There are 11 residues in the CDR3. V was cut by 8 bases and J by 9 bases, with 11 bases left in between. Germline V gene data show CDR1 as MGHDK and CDR2 as SYGVNS. The CDR3 protein is CASGGAIEQFF. Here the CDR3 DNA reads TGTGCCAGCGGGGGGGCGATTGAGCAGTTCTTC.

This chain uses TRBV6-5 with TRBJ1-5; D is unresolved. With 5 bases removed from V and 0 bases from J, the gap between germline ends came to 8 bases. The CDR3 length is 14 residues. Per the germline V gene, CDR1 is MNHEY and CDR2 is SVGAGI. The CDR3 spells CASSTGYSNQPQHF. CDR3 nucleotides: TGTGCCAGCAGTACGGGGTATAGCAATCAGCCCCAGCATTTT.

The chain is built from TRBV7-9 and TRBJ1-2, with 11 positions matching TRBD1. Per the germline V gene, CDR1 is SEHNR and CDR2 is FQNEAQ (reference sequence). The CDR3 has 16 residues. The trim removed 5 bases at V and 7 bases at J, leaving 12 bases unmatched. CDR3 loop: CASSTYRDRGTAGYTF. The CDR3 DNA follows: TGTGCCAGCAGCACATACCGGGACAGGGGGACGGCTGGCTACACCTTC.

Concerning this clone: The same CDR3 also results from other DNA sequences found in this sample. The gene calls are TRBV5-1 and TRBJ1-1; the D gene is possibly TRBD1 (5 bases). Between the trimmed V and J ends, which lost 0 bases and 2 bases, there was a span of 8 bases. Germline CDR1 is SGHRS and CDR2 is YFSETQ. The CDR3 covers 14 residues. The CDR3 loop is CASSLGGLNTEAFF. The CDR3 DNA is TGCGCCAGCAGCTTGGGGGGCCTTAACACTGAAGCTTTCTTT.

The chain carries TRBV27 and TRBJ1-5, with D maybe TRBD1 (5 bases). Germline V gene lookup returns CDR1 MNHEY and CDR2 SMNVEV (reference sequence). The length of the CDR3 is 14 residues. The ends were cut back, 3 bases at V and 4 bases at J, with 10 bases in the middle. The CDR3 sequence is CASSFRGRNQPQHF. For the CDR3, the DNA is TGTGCCAGCAGTTTTCGGGGGAGAAATCAGCCCCAGCATTTT.

The genes are TRBV9 and TRBJ1-2; TRBD1 might be the D (6 bases). This CDR3 is 14 amino acids long. The ends were cut back, 3 bases at V and 4 bases at J, with 13 bases in the middle. The V gene's germline CDR1 is SGDLS and CDR2 YYNGEE. DNA of the CDR3: TGTGCCAGCAGCGCCTTCGGACAGTCCTATGGCTACACCTTC. Its translation is CASSAFGQSYGYTF.

The chain employs TRBV6-6 and TRBJ1-5, with 7 bases lining up with TRBD1. Losses at the gene ends were 4 bases for V and 7 bases for J; bases not matched to a gene: 7. The CDR3 runs to 14 residues. Germline lookup yields CDR1 MNHNY and CDR2 SVGAGI (reference sequence). CDR3 loop: CASSSHQGGQPQHF. The CDR3 nucleotides read TGTGCCAGCAGTTCCCACCAGGGGGGACAGCCCCAGCATTTT.

The chain combines TRBV7-8 with TRBJ2-7; D may be TRBD1 (6 bases). Trimming took 3 bases from V and 6 from J, leaving 12 bases between them. Germline V gene data show CDR1 as SGHVS and CDR2 as FQNEAQ. CDR3 size: 13 residues. CDR3 in DNA: TGTGCCAGCAGCTTCCTTGAACAGGGCGAGCAGTACTTC. Its protein is CASSFLEQGEQYF.